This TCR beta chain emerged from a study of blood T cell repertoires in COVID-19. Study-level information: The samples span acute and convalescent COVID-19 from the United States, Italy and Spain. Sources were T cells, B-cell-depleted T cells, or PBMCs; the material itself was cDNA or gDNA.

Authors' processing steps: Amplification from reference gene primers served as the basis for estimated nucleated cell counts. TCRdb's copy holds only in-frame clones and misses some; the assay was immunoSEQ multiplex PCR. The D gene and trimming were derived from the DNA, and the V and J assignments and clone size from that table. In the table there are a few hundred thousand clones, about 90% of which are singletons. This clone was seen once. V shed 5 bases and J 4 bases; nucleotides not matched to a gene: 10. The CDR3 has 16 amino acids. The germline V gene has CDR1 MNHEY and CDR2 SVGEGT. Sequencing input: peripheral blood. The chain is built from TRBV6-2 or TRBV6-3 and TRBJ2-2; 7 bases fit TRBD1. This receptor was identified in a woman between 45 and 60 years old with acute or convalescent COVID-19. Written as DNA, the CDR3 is TGTGCCAGCAGTCCAAGGGGGCGGGCGCGCACCGGGGAGCTGTTTTTT. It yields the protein CASSPRGRARTGELFF.